The 27 T cell receptor beta chains given below trace back to one sample, sequenced in a study of T cells after yellow fever vaccination. TCRdb independently ran MiXCR on the 5' RACE reads; one entry per CDR3 protein. The sample carries 500,000 to 650,000 distinct CDR3 sequences, over 9% recorded once. The source was PBMCs, collected on the day of the yellow fever booster vaccination. Source of these receptors: a man younger than 40 who received the YFV17D yellow fever vaccine.

The rearrangement links TRBV11-2 to TRBJ2-7, with D possibly being TRBD2 (5 bases). The V gene lost 1 base and the J gene lost 0 bases, with 10 bases spanning the gap. CDR1 and CDR2 from the germline V gene are SGHAT and FQNNGV. The length of the CDR3 is 15 residues. CDR3 residues: CASSLGFGNSYEQYF. The CDR3 DNA sequence: TGTGCCAGCAGCTTAGGGTTCGGGAACTCCTACGAGCAGTACTTC.

The CDR3 DNA reads TGCGCCAGCAGCCCCAGTGAGACCGGGGAGCTGTTTTTT. Encoded protein: CASSPSETGELFF. The rearrangement joins TRBV5-1 to TRBJ2-2; D ambiguous. Germline CDR1 is SGHRS and CDR2 is YFSETQ. V dropped 4 bases and J dropped 5 bases, with 9 bases sitting between them. This CDR3 comprises 13 residues.

This clonotype occurred a few times. The chain is built from TRBV28 and TRBJ2-3; 7 nucleotides agree with TRBD2. CDR1 MDHEN and CDR2 SYDVKM come from the germline V gene. The CDR3 length is 16 residues. The V and J ends lost 10 bases and 3 bases, in that order; junction bases with no gene match: 16. In DNA, the CDR3 is TGTGCCACAACGGGGGAGGGCGGGAGAATAACAGATACGCAGTATTTT. It translates to CATTGEGGRITDTQYF.

At least ten counts were recorded for this clonotype. This chain links TRBV12-3 or TRBV12-4 with TRBJ2-4; possible D gene TRBD1, 5 bases. The CDR3 spans 12 residues. V lost 5 bases to trimming and J lost 9 bases, with 11 bases between them. The CDR3 region has the DNA TGTGCCAGCAGTACAGGTGTTCGCATTCAGTACTTC. This encodes CASSTGVRIQYF.

This clonotype was detected ten times or more. The chain joins TRBV29-1 to TRBJ2-1, with D tentatively TRBD2 (6 bases). The CDR3 is 13 residues long. Per germline, CDR1 SQVTM and CDR2 ANQGSEA. Here the CDR3 DNA reads TGCAGTGCATTCACGGGACTCTACAATGAGCAGTTCTTC. Amino acids: CSAFTGLYNEQFF.

This clonotype has a handful of counts. The J gene is TRBJ2-5, the V gene TRBV7-2, with a possible D match to TRBD2 (6 bases). Trimming stripped 0 bases from V and 4 bases from J, with 21 bases between. Germline V gene data show CDR1 as SGHTA and CDR2 as FQGNSA. The CDR3 sequence is 18 residues long. CDR3: CASSLAWVAGLKGETQYF. The CDR3 DNA follows: TGTGCCAGCAGCTTAGCCTGGGTGGCGGGATTGAAAGGAGAGACCCAGTACTTC.

The chain is built from TRBV24-1 and TRBJ2-1; the D gene is possibly TRBD1 (6 bases). The V gene lost 5 bases and the J gene lost 5 bases, with 15 bases spanning the gap. The CDR3 has 15 amino acids. Germline V gene sequence: CDR1 KGHDR, CDR2 SFDVKD. The CDR3 DNA follows: TGTGCCACCAGTGCATTAGGGACAAGTAACAATGAGCAGTTCTTC. Amino acids: CATSALGTSNNEQFF.

This clonotype has a handful of counts. This chain uses TRBV7-2 with TRBJ2-5; maybe TRBD2 (5 bases). The germline V and J ends were trimmed by 3 bases and 9 bases, with 11 bases remaining between them. The CDR3 is made up of 12 amino acids. Germline CDR1 reads SGHTA; CDR2 reads FQGNSA. CDR3 amino acids: CASSFAEVSQYF. CDR3 in DNA: TGTGCCAGCAGCTTCGCGGAGGTCTCCCAGTACTTC. Full variable domain (remainder filled in from reference TRBV7-2 and TRBJ2-5): GAGVSQSPSNKVTEKGKDVELRCDPISGHTALYWYRQSLGQGLEFLIYFQGNSAPDKSGLPSDRFSAERTGGSVSTLTIQRTQQEDSAVYLCASSFAEVSQYFGPGTRLLVL.

This sequence joins TRBV5-1 and TRBJ2-3; 9 nucleotides align to TRBD2. The V gene end was trimmed by 4 bases and the J gene end by 4 bases; junction bases not matched to a gene: 4. The germline gives CDR1 SGHRS, CDR2 YFSETQ. This CDR3 spans 14 amino acids. DNA of the CDR3: TGCGCCAGCAGCGTGACTAGCGGAGCAGATACGCAGTATTTT. Translated, it gives CASSVTSGADTQYF.

V is TRBV3-1 and J is TRBJ2-7, with D perhaps assigned TRBD1 or TRBD2 (6 bases each). Trimming stripped 4 bases from V and 7 bases from J, with 20 bases between. CDR1 and CDR2 (germline): LGHDT, YNNKEL (reference sequence). The CDR3 has 15 amino acids. As DNA, the CDR3 is TGTGCCAGCAGCCCTCTGGGATCGGGGGCTAGGGAGCAGTACTTC. It yields the protein CASSPLGSGAREQYF.

This CDR3 reads CASSLDPTGAPDTQYF. For the CDR3, the DNA is TGTGCCAGCAGCTTAGATCCGACAGGGGCCCCAGATACGCAGTATTTT. V and J are TRBV7-2 and TRBJ2-3, with 8 bases aligning to TRBD1. The germline V gene has CDR1 SGHTA and CDR2 FQGNSA. CDR3 length: 16 amino acids. The V segment lost 1 base and the J segment 4 bases; nucleotides outside the gene matches: 7. The full variable domain, completed using reference TRBV7-2 and TRBJ2-3, is GAGVSQSPSNKVTEKGKDVELRCDPISGHTALYWYRQSLGQGLEFLIYFQGNSAPDKSGLPSDRFSAERTGGSVSTLTIQRTQQEDSAVYLCASSLDPTGAPDTQYFGPGTRLTVL.

The chain uses TRBV7-9 and TRBJ2-5; the D is unclear. Germline V gene lookup returns CDR1 SEHNR and CDR2 FQNEAQ (reference sequence). V lost 5 bases and J 5 bases, leaving 24 bases between the germline ends. The length of the CDR3 is 17 residues. This CDR3 reads CASSKKQTGQARETQYF. CDR3 bases: TGTGCCAGCAGCAAAAAACAAACGGGCCAAGCCCGGGAGACCCAGTACTTC.

The chain couples TRBV7-9 to TRBJ2-5; TRBD1 matches at 8 bases. The junction had 12 bases not matched to a gene; V was cut back by 4 bases and J by 8 bases. CDR3 length: 15 amino acids. Germline-derived CDR1 and CDR2 are SEHNR and FQNEAQ (reference sequence). CDR3 sequence reads: CASSSRLGQAATQYF. Here the CDR3 DNA reads TGTGCCAGCAGCTCTAGACTGGGACAGGCGGCTACCCAGTACTTC.

The V and J genes are TRBV5-4 and TRBJ2-3; D not certain. V was cut by 6 bases and J by 2 bases, with 13 bases left in between. CDR3 size: 14 residues. The germline V gene encodes CDR1 SGHNT and CDR2 YYREEE (reference sequence). CDR3 in amino acids: CASKSFGTTDTQYF. In nucleotides, the CDR3 is TGTGCCAGCAAAAGCTTCGGAACCACAGATACGCAGTATTTT.

This clonotype was detected a few times. This chain joins TRBV5-5 and TRBJ2-2; 8 nucleotides align to TRBD2. The V gene end was trimmed by 0 bases and the J gene end by 1 base; junction bases not matched to a gene: 5. CDR3 length: 17 amino acids. Per the germline V gene, CDR1 is SGHKS and CDR2 is YYEKEE (reference sequence). CDR3 DNA: TGTGCCAGCAGCTTGGCCCCTAGCGGGTGGAACACCGGGGAGCTGTTTTTT. It specifies CASSLAPSGWNTGELFF.

The V and J genes are TRBV20-1 and TRBJ2-7; TRBD1 matches 9 bases. The germline gives CDR1 DFQATT, CDR2 SNEGSKA (reference sequence). The J segment lost 6 bases and the V segment lost 0 bases, leaving 9 bases of the junction unmatched. CDR3 length: 15 amino acids. Written as DNA, the CDR3 is TGCAGTGCTAGAGATTTGAGGACAGGGGTGGGCGAGCAGTACTTC. It encodes CSARDLRTGVGEQYF.

This clonotype was seen at least ten times. V and J are TRBV20-1 and TRBJ2-4; perhaps D is TRBD1 or TRBD2 (5 bases each). Germline assignment: CDR1 DFQATT and CDR2 SNEGSKA (reference sequence). This CDR3 has 16 amino acids. Trimming removed 1 base from V and 3 bases from J, with 16 bases in between. CDR3 DNA: TGCAGTGCTAGAGGGGACGCGAGTTGGGGCAAAAACATTCAGTACTTC. It specifies CSARGDASWGKNIQYF.

This rearrangement joins TRBV28 to TRBJ2-3; D is unclear. CDR3 length: 15 residues. The germline V gene encodes CDR1 MDHEN and CDR2 SYDVKM. Deletions cut 8 bases from V and 5 bases from J, with 20 bases between. For the CDR3, the DNA is TGTGCCAGCTATGGGGTAGGACGGGTGGAAGATACGCAGTATTTT. It codes for CASYGVGRVEDTQYF. Filled out from reference TRBV28 and TRBJ2-3, the complete variable domain reads DVKVTQSSRYLVKRTGEKVFLECVQDMDHENMFWYRQDPGLGLRLIYFSYDVKMKEKGDIPEGYSVSREKKERFSLILESASTNQTSMYLCASYGVGRVEDTQYFGPGTRLTVL.

This clonotype was seen a few times. The V gene is TRBV12-3 or TRBV12-4, the J gene TRBJ2-1; no definite D call. V lost 3 bases and J 5 bases, leaving 17 bases between the germline ends. The CDR3 runs 16 residues. This CDR3 reads CASSFYSVGSHNEQFF. The DNA for the CDR3 is TGTGCCAGCAGTTTTTATTCAGTGGGGTCCCACAATGAGCAGTTCTTC.

A few counts support this clonotype. The rearrangement joins TRBV11-3 to TRBJ2-1, with D possibly being TRBD2 (6 bases). This CDR3 is built from 17 residues. CDR1 and CDR2 (germline): SGHNT, YENEEA. Between the trimmed V and J ends, which lost 5 bases and 4 bases, there was a span of 21 bases. The CDR3 sequence is CASSPLSGAGTYNEQFF. The CDR3 DNA follows: TGTGCCAGCAGCCCACTGTCGGGTGCGGGGACTTACAATGAGCAGTTCTTC.

The chain employs TRBV9 and TRBJ2-4, with 7 bases aligning to TRBD2. The junction had 4 bases not matched to a gene; V was cut back by 3 bases and J by 1 base. The germline V gene has CDR1 SGDLS and CDR2 YYNGEE. The CDR3 totals 15 residues. This CDR3 is CASSAAGGAKNIQYF. The DNA of the CDR3 is TGTGCCAGCAGCGCCGCCGGGGGGGCCAAAAACATTCAGTACTTC.

This clonotype occurred a few times. The chain combines TRBV14 with TRBJ2-7, with D perhaps matching TRBD1 or TRBD2 (5 bases each). Trimming took off 1 base at V and 0 bases at J, with 13 bases between the two ends. The germline gives CDR1 SGHDN, CDR2 FVKESK. The CDR3 sequence is 16 residues long. CDR3 in amino acids: CASSQGSGRISYEQYF. The CDR3 DNA sequence: TGTGCCAGCAGCCAAGGATCGGGACGCATCTCCTACGAGCAGTACTTC.

This clonotype has only a few counts. CDR3 protein: CASSDGLQQANVLTF. The CDR3 DNA sequence: TGTGCCAGCTCCGACGGTCTACAACAGGCCAACGTCCTGACTTTC. The chain combines TRBV18 with TRBJ2-6; D remains ambiguous. The V end lost 6 bases, the J end lost 6 bases, and 15 bases lay between the germline ends. Germline-derived CDR1 and CDR2 are KGHSH and LQKENI. The CDR3 length is 15 residues.

The chain couples TRBV5-6 to TRBJ1-4; tentatively, D is TRBD1 (6 bases). Looked up from germline, CDR1 is SGHDT and CDR2 is YYEEEE. This CDR3 has 14 amino acids. V lost 4 bases and J lost 6, with 13 bases in between. The CDR3 nucleotides read TGTGCCAGCAGCCCCGGGACAATCGATGAAAAACTGTTTTTT. Translating it yields CASSPGTIDEKLFF.

CDR3 DNA: TGTGCCAGCAGAAGGACAGGGGGCTATAACGAGCAGTACTTC. Its protein is CASRRTGGYNEQYF. V and J are TRBV28 and TRBJ2-7, with 11 bases aligning to TRBD1. The junction had 6 bases not matched to a gene; V was cut back by 6 bases and J by 5 bases. From germline, CDR1 is MDHEN and CDR2 SYDVKM. This CDR3 is built from 14 residues.

The CDR3 is CASSLYPTDTQYF. CDR3 sequence (DNA): TGTGCCAGCAGTTTATACCCCACAGATACGCAGTATTTT. This chain joins TRBV27 and TRBJ2-3; D gene uncertain. The V gene's germline CDR1 is MNHEY and CDR2 SMNVEV (reference sequence). With 1 base removed from V and 2 bases from J, the gap between germline ends came to 4 bases. CDR3 length equals 13 residues.

This clonotype has more than one count but fewer than ten. J is TRBJ2-2 and V is TRBV29-1; 11 positions match TRBD1. The ends lost 7 bases at V and 7 bases at J; junction bases unmatched: 5. The germline V gene encodes CDR1 SQVTM and CDR2 ANQGSEA. This CDR3 comprises 13 residues. CDR3 sequence: CSAWDRGDGELFF. The CDR3, as DNA: TGCAGCGCCTGGGACAGGGGGGACGGGGAGCTGTTTTTT.